The present T cell receptor (beta chain) was sequenced within a study of cytomegalovirus exposure and HLA in healthy donors. Study findings and constraints: Most of the TCR beta V segments (in an earlier analysis) were productive either about 87% or about 30% of the time. Cytomegalovirus status was reportedly diagnosed by the classifier with high specificity and sensitivity. For presence/absence analyses, sequencing depth was assumed to be roughly uniform across donors. Reportedly, HLA-A and HLA-B alleles of most subjects were accurately predicted from TCR beta.

Both 60 Vbeta primers and 13 Jbeta primers went into the PCR. Repertoires were generated with immunoSEQ multiplex PCR, while TCRdb's copy carries only in-frame clones and drops some. The data show around 64,000 clones, 85% seen once. As regards this clone: No antigen is known for it.

This CDR3 is 16 amino acids long. CDR1 MNHEY and CDR2 SMNVEV come from the germline V gene (reference sequence). V lost 8 bases and J 0 bases, leaving 17 bases between the germline ends. The gene calls are TRBV27 and TRBJ2-1; TRBD2 might be the D (6 bases). The TCR originated in a female donor in good health and CMV-seronegative. Source material: PBMCs. Here the CDR3 reads CASHSRGRVSYNEQFF. Here the CDR3 DNA reads TGTGCCAGCCATAGTCGGGGGAGAGTCTCCTACAATGAGCAGTTCTTC.